This T cell receptor beta chain was sequenced during a study of Ad26.COV2.S vaccination and SARS-CoV-2 variants. This sample's treatment: about 20 received Ad26.COV2.S at low or high dose, single or two shots; 5 received placebo; per-sample allocation not given. Day 63 after the first injection of vaccine or placebo was the sampling time. Only one count was recorded for this clone. The antigen is unknown. Only in-frame clones appear in the TCRdb table, and some are missing; sequencing was by immunoSEQ multiplex PCR. The sample includes hundreds of thousands of clones, around nine tenths of them seen just once. Per germline, CDR1 SGHVS and CDR2 FQNEAQ. The CDR3 extends over 13 amino acids. V was shortened by 2 bases and J by 9 bases, with 11 bases between the two germline ends. Findings and limits, study-wide: Non-spike TCR breadth showed similarity between vaccine and placebo recipients. Analyses that measured TCR breadth and depth may have underestimated total T cell responses.

The clonotype comes from a person between 18 and 65 years old who received the Ad26.COV2.S COVID-19 vaccine or a placebo. V is TRBV7-8 and J is TRBJ2-1; no clear D gene. Sample: peripheral blood, taken in a trial of Ad26.COV2.S vaccine versus placebo. The CDR3, as DNA: TGTGCCAGCAGCTTAACGGCTTCAGGTGAGCAGTTCTTC. Protein product: CASSLTASGEQFF.